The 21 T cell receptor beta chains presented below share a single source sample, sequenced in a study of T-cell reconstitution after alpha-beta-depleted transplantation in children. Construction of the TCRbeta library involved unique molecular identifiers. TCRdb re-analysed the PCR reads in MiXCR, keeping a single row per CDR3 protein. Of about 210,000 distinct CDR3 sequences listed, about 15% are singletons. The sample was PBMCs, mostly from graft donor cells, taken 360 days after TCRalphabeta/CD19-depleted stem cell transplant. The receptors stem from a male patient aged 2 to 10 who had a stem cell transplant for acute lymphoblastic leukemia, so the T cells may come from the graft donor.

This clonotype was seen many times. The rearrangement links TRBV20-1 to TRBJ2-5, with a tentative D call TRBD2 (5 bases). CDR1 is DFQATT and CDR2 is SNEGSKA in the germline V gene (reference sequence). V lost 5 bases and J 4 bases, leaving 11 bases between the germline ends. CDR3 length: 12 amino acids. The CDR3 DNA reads TGCAGTGCTCCTGAGGGTTTAGAGACCCAGTACTTC. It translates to CSAPEGLETQYF.

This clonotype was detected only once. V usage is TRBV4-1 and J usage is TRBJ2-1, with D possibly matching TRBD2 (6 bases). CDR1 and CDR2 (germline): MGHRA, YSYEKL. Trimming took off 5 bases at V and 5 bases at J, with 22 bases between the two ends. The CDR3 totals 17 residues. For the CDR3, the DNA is TGCGCCAGCAGCTCTAGAGGTGACGGGAGAATACACAATGAGCAGTTCTTC. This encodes CASSSRGDGRIHNEQFF.

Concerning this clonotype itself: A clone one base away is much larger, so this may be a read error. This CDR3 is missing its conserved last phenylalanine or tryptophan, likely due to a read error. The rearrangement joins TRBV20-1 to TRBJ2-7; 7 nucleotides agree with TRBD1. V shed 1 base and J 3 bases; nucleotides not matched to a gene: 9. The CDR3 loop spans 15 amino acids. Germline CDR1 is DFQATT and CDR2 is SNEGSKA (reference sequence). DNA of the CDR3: TGCAGTGCTAGAGCCGGGACAGCCGATAACTACGAGCAGTACTAC. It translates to CSARAGTADNYEQYY.

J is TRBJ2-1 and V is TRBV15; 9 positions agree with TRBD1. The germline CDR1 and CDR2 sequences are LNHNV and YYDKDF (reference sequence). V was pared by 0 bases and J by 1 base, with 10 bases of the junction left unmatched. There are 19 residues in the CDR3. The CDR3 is CATSREQGATFFSYNEQFF. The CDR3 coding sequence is TGTGCCACCAGCAGAGAACAGGGGGCCACCTTTTTTTCCTACAATGAGCAGTTCTTC.

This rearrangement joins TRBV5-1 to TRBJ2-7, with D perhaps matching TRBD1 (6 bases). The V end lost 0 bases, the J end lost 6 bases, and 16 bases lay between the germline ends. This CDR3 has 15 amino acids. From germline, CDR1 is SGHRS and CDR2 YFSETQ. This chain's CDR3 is CASSLVGAGLREQYF. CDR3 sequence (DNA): TGCGCCAGCAGCTTGGTGGGGGCCGGGTTGCGCGAGCAGTACTTC.

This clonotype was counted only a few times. The CDR3 coding sequence is TGCAGTGCTCTTAGCGGGGGGGCCGGGGATGAGCAGTTCTTC. It codes for CSALSGGAGDEQFF. The J gene is TRBJ2-1, the V gene TRBV20-1, with 11 nucleotides matching TRBD2. The J segment lost 8 bases and the V segment lost 5 bases, leaving 8 bases of the junction unmatched. Looked up from germline, CDR1 is DFQATT and CDR2 is SNEGSKA (reference sequence). The CDR3 consists of 14 residues.

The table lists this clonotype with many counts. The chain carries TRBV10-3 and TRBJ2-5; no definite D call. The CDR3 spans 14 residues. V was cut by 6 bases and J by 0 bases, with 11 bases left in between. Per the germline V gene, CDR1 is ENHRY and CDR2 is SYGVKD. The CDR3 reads CAISSTWYQETQYF. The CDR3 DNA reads TGTGCCATCAGCTCAACTTGGTACCAAGAGACCCAGTACTTC.

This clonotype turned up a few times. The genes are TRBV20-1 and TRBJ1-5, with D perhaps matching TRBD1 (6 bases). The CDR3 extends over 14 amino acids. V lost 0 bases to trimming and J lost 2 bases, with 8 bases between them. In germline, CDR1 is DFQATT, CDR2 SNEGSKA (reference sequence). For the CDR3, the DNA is TGCAGTGCTAGAGAAGGGGGGGGCAATCAGCCCCAGCATTTT. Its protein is CSAREGGGNQPQHF.

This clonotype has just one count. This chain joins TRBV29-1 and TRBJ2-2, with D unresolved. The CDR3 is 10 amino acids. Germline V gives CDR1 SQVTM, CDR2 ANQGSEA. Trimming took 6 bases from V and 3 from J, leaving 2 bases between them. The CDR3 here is CSVDTGELFF. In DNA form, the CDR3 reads TGCAGCGTGGACACCGGGGAGCTGTTTTTT.

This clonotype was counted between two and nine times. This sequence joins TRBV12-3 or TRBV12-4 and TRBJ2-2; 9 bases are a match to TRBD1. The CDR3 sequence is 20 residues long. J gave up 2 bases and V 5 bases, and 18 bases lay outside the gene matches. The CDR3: CASSLKRYRGTGINTGELFF. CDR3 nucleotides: TGTGCCAGCAGTCTAAAGAGGTACCGCGGGACAGGGATTAACACCGGGGAGCTGTTTTTT.

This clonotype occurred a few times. CDR3 DNA: TGTGCCAGCAGCTCTCAGGGTCCTGACACTGAAGCTTTCTTT. Amino acids: CASSSQGPDTEAFF. The V gene is TRBV7-2, the J gene TRBJ1-1; a weak D match, TRBD1 (5 bases). Between the trimmed V and J ends, which lost 4 bases and 3 bases, there was a span of 12 bases. From germline, CDR1 is SGHTA and CDR2 FQGNSA. The CDR3 extends over 14 amino acids.

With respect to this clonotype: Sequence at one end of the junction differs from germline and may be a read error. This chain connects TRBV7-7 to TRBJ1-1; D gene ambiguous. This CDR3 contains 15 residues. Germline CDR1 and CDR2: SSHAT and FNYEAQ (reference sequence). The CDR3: CASSLADRMNTEAFF. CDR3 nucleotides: TGTGCTAGCAGCTTGGCGGACCGCATGAACACTGAAGCTTTCTTT.

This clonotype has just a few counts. DNA of the CDR3: TGCGCCAGCAGCTTGCCCCCGGGACAGAGATACGAGCAGTACTTC. This encodes CASSLPPGQRYEQYF. The rearrangement uses TRBV5-1 and TRBJ2-7; 7 bases are a match to TRBD1. With 1 base clipped from V and 4 bases from J, the junction kept 8 bases outside the gene matches. This CDR3 is built from 15 residues. Germline values: CDR1 SGHRS, CDR2 YFSETQ.

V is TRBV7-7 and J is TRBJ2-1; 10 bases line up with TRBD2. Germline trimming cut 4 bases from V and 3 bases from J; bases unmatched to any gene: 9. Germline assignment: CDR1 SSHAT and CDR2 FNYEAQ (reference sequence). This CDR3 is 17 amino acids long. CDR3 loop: CASSWKTSGADYNEQFF. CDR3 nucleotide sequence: TGTGCCAGCAGCTGGAAAACTAGCGGGGCTGACTACAATGAGCAGTTCTTC.

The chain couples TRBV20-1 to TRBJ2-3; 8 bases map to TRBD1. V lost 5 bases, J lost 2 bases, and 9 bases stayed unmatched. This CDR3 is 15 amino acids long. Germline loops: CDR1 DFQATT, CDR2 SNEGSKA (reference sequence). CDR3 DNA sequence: TGCAGTGCTGGTGGACAGGGAACTTACACAGATACGCAGTATTTT. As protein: CSAGGQGTYTDTQYF.

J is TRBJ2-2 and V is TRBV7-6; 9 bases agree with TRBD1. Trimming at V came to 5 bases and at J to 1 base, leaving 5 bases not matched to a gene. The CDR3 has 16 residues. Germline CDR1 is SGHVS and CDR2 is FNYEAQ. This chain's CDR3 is CASSNRGRGNTGELFF. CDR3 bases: TGTGCCAGCAGCAACAGGGGGCGCGGGAACACCGGGGAGCTGTTTTTT.

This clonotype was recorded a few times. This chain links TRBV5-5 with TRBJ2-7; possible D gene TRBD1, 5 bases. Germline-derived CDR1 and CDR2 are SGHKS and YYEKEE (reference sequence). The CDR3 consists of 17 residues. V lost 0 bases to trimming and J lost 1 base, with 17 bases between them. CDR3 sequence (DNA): TGTGCCAGCAGCTTGGGGCCAGGGTATAGAATTTCCTACGAGCAGTACTTC. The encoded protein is CASSLGPGYRISYEQYF.

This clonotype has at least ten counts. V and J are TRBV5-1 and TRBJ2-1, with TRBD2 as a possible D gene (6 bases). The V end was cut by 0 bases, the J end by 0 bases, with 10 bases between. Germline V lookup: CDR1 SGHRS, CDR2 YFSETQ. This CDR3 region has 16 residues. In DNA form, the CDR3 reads TGCGCCAGCAGCTTGGAAGGGAGGAGCTCCTACAATGAGCAGTTCTTC. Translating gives CASSLEGRSSYNEQFF.

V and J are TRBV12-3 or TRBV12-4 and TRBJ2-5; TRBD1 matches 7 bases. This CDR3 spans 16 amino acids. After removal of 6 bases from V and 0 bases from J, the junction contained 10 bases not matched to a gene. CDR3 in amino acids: CASRGTGAPYQETQYF. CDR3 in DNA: TGTGCCAGCAGGGGAACAGGGGCCCCGTACCAAGAGACCCAGTACTTC.

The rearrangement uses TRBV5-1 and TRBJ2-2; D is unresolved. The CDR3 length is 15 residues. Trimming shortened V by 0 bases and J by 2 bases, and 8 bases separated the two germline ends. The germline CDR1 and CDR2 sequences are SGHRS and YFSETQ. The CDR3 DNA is TGCGCCAGCAGCTTGGGACCGATAAACACCGGGGAGCTGTTTTTT. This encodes CASSLGPINTGELFF.

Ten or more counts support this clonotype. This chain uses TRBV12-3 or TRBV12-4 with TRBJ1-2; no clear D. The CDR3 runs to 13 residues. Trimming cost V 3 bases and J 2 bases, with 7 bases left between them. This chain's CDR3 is CASSLVGNYGYTF. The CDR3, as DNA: TGTGCCAGCAGTTTGGTGGGGAACTATGGCTACACCTTC.